This TCR beta chain was found in a study of blood T cells in healthy people across ages. There are 14 residues in the CDR3. Per the germline V gene, CDR1 is LNHNV and CDR2 is YYDKDF (reference sequence). V lost 6 bases and J lost 6, with 18 bases in between. Study results and caveats: It was held that diversity estimates obtained from one million T cells represented underestimates.

In this sample, this clonotype turned up many times. The antigen is undetermined. With a J-beta primer mix and a sample-barcoded 5' primer, a second PCR ran 7 to 11 cycles. Each single sample gave us at least 2.5 million CDR3-containing paired-end reads. TCRdb fed the 5' RACE reads into MiXCR, producing one record per CDR3 protein. This table has hundreds of thousands of distinct CDR3 sequences, around 31% appearing once. This receptor was obtained from a woman aged 80 or over in good health. The chain recombines TRBV15 with TRBJ2-7, with D possibly TRBD1 on 6 matching bases. The material sequenced was blood. CDR3: CATSPGQVRGEQYF. CDR3 in DNA: TGTGCCACCAGTCCGGGACAAGTGAGGGGCGAGCAGTACTTC.